This T cell receptor beta chain was recorded in a study of post-analysis software for immune sequencing data. Across the whole study: Included among the disease courses, which were recorded for the cohort, were relapsing-remitting, secondary progressive and progressive-relapsing multiple sclerosis.

The count of this clonotype is one. Built from TCR beta cDNA, the libraries had unique molecular identifiers in them. It was from about 1 to 10 million T cells that 530,000 or so cDNA molecules came. MiXCR, run by TCRdb on the PCR reads, gives a single entry per CDR3 protein. The table includes 750,000 to 950,000 distinct CDR3 sequences, approximately 50% detected once. Sequencing was performed on blood. This receptor was taken from a girl aged 5 to 17 with multiple sclerosis.

CDR3 nucleotide sequence: TGCGCCAGCAGCCAAGATAGAAGTCTGGGTGCACCGACCTACGAGCAGTACTTC. Its protein is CASSQDRSLGAPTYEQYF. V is TRBV4-1 and J is TRBJ2-7; D is uncertain. Germline CDR1 and CDR2: MGHRA and YSYEKL. The CDR3 covers 18 residues. V lost 0 bases and J lost 2, with 20 bases in between.